This record covers a single T cell receptor beta chain. The V gene's germline CDR1 is SGHDT and CDR2 YYEEEE. Between the trimmed V and J ends, which lost 4 bases and 6 bases, there was a span of 13 bases. The CDR3 runs to 14 residues. These data belong to a study of blood T cell repertoires in COVID-19. Study at large: Spain, Italy and the United States supplied samples that represented acute and convalescent COVID-19. From T cells, B-cell-depleted T cells, or PBMCs came the material, which was cDNA or gDNA.

Under the authors' procedure: Estimation of nucleated cell counts was performed using reference gene primer amplification. Profiling relied on immunoSEQ multiplex PCR, and the TCRdb table lists in-frame clones only, not all of them. V, J and clone size reflect that table, while D and trimming were determined from the DNA. The table lists roughly 140,000 clones, roughly 84% of them singletons. The chain employs TRBV5-6 and TRBJ2-2; D call uncertain. Sequenced sample: peripheral blood. This TCR was recovered from a man between 65 and 80 years old with acute or convalescent COVID-19. The CDR3 spells CASSPKSVAGELFF. DNA for the CDR3: TGTGCCAGCAGCCCCAAGTCGGTCGCCGGGGAGCTGTTTTTT.